A selection of T cell receptor beta chains follows, all from one sample in a study of shared clonotypes between healthy human individuals. Generated by immunoSEQ multiplex PCR, the TCRdb table keeps only in-frame clones and is missing some. The sample shows more than 2 million clones, approximately 95% of them seen only once. Sequenced input: naive CD4+ T cells sorted from blood. The receptors originated from a man younger than 35 in good health. The CDR3 runs from the conserved cysteine through the conserved F or W. A D gene is named only where the DNA matches it firmly. Clone size is shown for a subset of rows, as once, few, many or a class of expanded clone.

v_gene: TRBV2
j_gene: TRBJ1-3
abundance: -
d_gene: -
CDR3aa: CASSEVSGNTIYF
CDR3nt: TGTGCCAGCAGTGAAGTCTCCGGAAACACCATATATTTT

v_gene: TRBV11-2
j_gene: TRBJ2-7
abundance: -
d_gene: TRBD1
CDR3aa: CASSVGQGAFEQYF
CDR3nt: TGTGCCAGCAGCGTGGGACAGGGGGCGTTCGAGCAGTACTTC

v_gene: TRBV7-9
j_gene: TRBJ1-2
abundance: -
d_gene: -
CDR3aa: CASSILDGINYGYTF
CDR3nt: TGTGCCAGCAGCATTCTGGACGGAATTAACTATGGCTACACCTTC

v_gene: TRBV5-1
j_gene: TRBJ2-3
abundance: -
d_gene: -
CDR3aa: CASNIGPGTDTQYF
CDR3nt: TGCGCCAGCAACATCGGGCCAGGCACAGATACGCAGTATTTT

v_gene: TRBV4-2
j_gene: TRBJ2-5
abundance: -
d_gene: TRBD2
CDR3aa: CASSHTSGGAPETQYF
CDR3nt: TGTGCCAGCAGCCACACCTCCGGGGGGGCGCCGGAGACCCAGTACTTC

v_gene: TRBV5-1
j_gene: TRBJ2-5
abundance: -
d_gene: -
CDR3aa: CASTRTDQETQYF
CDR3nt: TGCGCCAGCACCCGGACAGATCAAGAGACCCAGTACTTC

v_gene: TRBV4-1
j_gene: TRBJ2-5
abundance: once
d_gene: -
CDR3aa: CASSQWGRAETQYF
CDR3nt: TGCGCCAGCAGCCAGTGGGGCAGGGCTGAGACCCAGTACTTC

v_gene: TRBV7-9
j_gene: TRBJ1-2
abundance: -
d_gene: -
CDR3aa: CASSTVGANYGYTF
CDR3nt: TGTGCCAGCAGTACTGTTGGAGCTAACTATGGCTACACCTTC

v_gene: TRBV7-2
j_gene: TRBJ1-5
abundance: -
d_gene: TRBD1
CDR3aa: CASSLDRERPQHF
CDR3nt: TGTGCCAGCAGCTTGGACAGGGAAAGGCCCCAGCATTTT

v_gene: TRBV5-6
j_gene: TRBJ1-3
abundance: -
d_gene: -
CDR3aa: CASSKRGLSGNTIYF
CDR3nt: TGTGCCAGCAGTAAAAGGGGTCTCTCTGGAAACACCATATATTTT

v_gene: TRBV5-4
j_gene: TRBJ1-6
abundance: -
d_gene: -
CDR3aa: CASSPDSSPLHF
CDR3nt: TGTGCCAGCAGCCCGGACAGCTCACCCCTCCACTTT

v_gene: TRBV30
j_gene: TRBJ1-1
abundance: -
d_gene: -
CDR3aa: CAWNQGRMNTEAFF
CDR3nt: TGTGCCTGGAATCAGGGCAGGATGAACACTGAAGCTTTCTTT

v_gene: TRBV30
j_gene: TRBJ1-4
abundance: -
d_gene: -
CDR3aa: CASEGATNEKLFF
CDR3nt: TGTGCCTCAGAAGGGGCAACTAATGAAAAACTGTTTTTT

v_gene: TRBV5-1
j_gene: TRBJ2-3
abundance: -
d_gene: TRBD2
CDR3aa: CASSLGAAGADADTQYF
CDR3nt: TGCGCCAGCAGCTTGGGGGCGGCGGGAGCTGACGCTGATACGCAGTATTTT

v_gene: TRBV5-1
j_gene: TRBJ2-3
abundance: -
d_gene: -
CDR3aa: CASSLTIGGGAQDTQYF
CDR3nt: TGCGCCAGCAGCTTGACTATCGGAGGGGGGGCACAAGATACGCAGTATTTT

v_gene: TRBV6-5
j_gene: TRBJ2-7
abundance: once
d_gene: TRBD2
CDR3aa: CASSKLAGGYEQYF
CDR3nt: TGTGCCAGCAGCAAACTAGCGGGAGGTTACGAGCAGTACTTC

v_gene: TRBV6-1
j_gene: TRBJ2-7
abundance: -
d_gene: -
CDR3aa: CASKRIETDLYEQYF
CDR3nt: TGTGCCAGCAAGAGGATAGAGACGGACCTTTACGAGCAGTACTTC

v_gene: TRBV6-5
j_gene: TRBJ2-5
abundance: -
d_gene: -
CDR3aa: CASSYSNTETQYF
CDR3nt: TGTGCCAGCAGTTACTCCAACACGGAGACCCAGTACTTC

v_gene: TRBV7-9
j_gene: TRBJ1-2
abundance: -
d_gene: TRBD1
CDR3aa: CASSPSRQGLNGYTF
CDR3nt: TGTGCCAGCAGCCCATCGCGACAGGGGCTAAATGGCTACACCTTC

v_gene: TRBV27
j_gene: TRBJ2-1
abundance: -
d_gene: -
CDR3aa: CASSSLSNEQFF
CDR3nt: TGTGCCAGCAGTTCCCTTAGCAATGAGCAGTTCTTC

v_gene: TRBV15
j_gene: TRBJ2-7
abundance: -
d_gene: TRBD1
CDR3aa: CATSGGQGPSYEQYF
CDR3nt: TGTGCCACCAGCGGGGGACAGGGACCCTCCTACGAGCAGTACTTC

v_gene: TRBV5-1
j_gene: TRBJ2-7
abundance: once
d_gene: TRBD1
CDR3aa: CASSLVPRDRAYEQYF
CDR3nt: TGCGCCAGCAGCTTGGTTCCCCGGGACAGAGCCTACGAGCAGTACTTC

v_gene: TRBV7-9
j_gene: TRBJ1-2
abundance: -
d_gene: -
CDR3aa: CASSLAGTPPNYGYTF
CDR3nt: TGTGCCAGCAGCCTCGCAGGGACACCCCCCAACTATGGCTACACCTTC

v_gene: TRBV5-1
j_gene: TRBJ1-4
abundance: -
d_gene: -
CDR3aa: CASSLAQVRTNEKLFF
CDR3nt: TGCGCCAGCAGCTTGGCCCAGGTCAGAACGAATGAAAAACTGTTTTTT

v_gene: TRBV10-3
j_gene: TRBJ2-5
abundance: -
d_gene: TRBD1
CDR3aa: CATGTGEGETQYF
CDR3nt: TGTGCCACCGGGACAGGGGAAGGGGAGACCCAGTACTTC

v_gene: TRBV4-1
j_gene: TRBJ2-1
abundance: -
d_gene: TRBD2
CDR3aa: CASSPGLAGGNEQFF
CDR3nt: TGCGCCAGCAGCCCGGGACTAGCGGGGGGCAATGAGCAGTTCTTC

v_gene: TRBV7-7
j_gene: TRBJ2-3
abundance: -
d_gene: TRBD2
CDR3aa: CASSPGLARTDTQYF
CDR3nt: TGTGCTAGCAGCCCGGGACTAGCCCGCACAGATACGCAGTATTTT

v_gene: TRBV27
j_gene: TRBJ2-7
abundance: -
d_gene: TRBD2
CDR3aa: CASSRREGSYEQYF
CDR3nt: TGTGCCAGCAGTAGACGGGAGGGCTCCTACGAGCAGTACTTC

v_gene: TRBV19
j_gene: TRBJ1-2
abundance: -
d_gene: -
CDR3aa: CASSSTGVYGYTF
CDR3nt: TGTGCCAGTAGTTCTACAGGTGTCTATGGCTACACCTTC

v_gene: TRBV6-6
j_gene: TRBJ2-2
abundance: -
d_gene: -
CDR3aa: CASRPVPRSTGELFF
CDR3nt: TGTGCCAGCAGACCTGTCCCCAGGAGCACCGGGGAGCTGTTTTTT

v_gene: TRBV2
j_gene: TRBJ1-2
abundance: -
d_gene: -
CDR3aa: CASGGGEGSYGYTF
CDR3nt: TGTGCCAGCGGCGGGGGGGAAGGTTCTTACGGCTACACCTTC

v_gene: TRBV5-6
j_gene: TRBJ2-3
abundance: -
d_gene: -
CDR3aa: CASSLLDTQYF
CDR3nt: TGTGCCAGCAGCTTGTTAGATACGCAGTATTTT

v_gene: TRBV5-6
j_gene: TRBJ1-4
abundance: -
d_gene: TRBD1
CDR3aa: CASSLAGTGGYEKLFF
CDR3nt: TGTGCCAGCAGCTTGGCTGGGACAGGGGGCTATGAAAAACTGTTTTTT

v_gene: TRBV15
j_gene: TRBJ1-5
abundance: -
d_gene: -
CDR3aa: CATSRKVGGISNQPQHF
CDR3nt: TGTGCCACCAGCAGGAAAGTGGGGGGGATTAGCAATCAGCCCCAGCATTTT

v_gene: TRBV4-1
j_gene: TRBJ1-4
abundance: -
d_gene: -
CDR3aa: CASSQGQGKGQEKLFF
CDR3nt: TGCGCCAGCAGCCAGGGCCAGGGGAAGGGTCAGGAAAAACTGTTTTTT

v_gene: TRBV29-1
j_gene: TRBJ1-2
abundance: -
d_gene: -
CDR3aa: CSVEEVGGVVYGYTF
CDR3nt: TGCAGCGTTGAAGAAGTCGGTGGGGTCGTCTATGGCTACACCTTC

v_gene: TRBV2
j_gene: TRBJ2-7
abundance: -
d_gene: TRBD1
CDR3aa: CASTLTGIDEQYF
CDR3nt: TGTGCCAGCACCTTGACAGGGATCGACGAGCAGTACTTC

v_gene: TRBV18
j_gene: TRBJ2-5
abundance: -
d_gene: -
CDR3aa: CASSLGPQETQYF
CDR3nt: TGTGCCAGCTCCCTCGGACCTCAAGAGACCCAGTACTTC

v_gene: TRBV10-3
j_gene: TRBJ2-1
abundance: -
d_gene: TRBD2
CDR3aa: CAIMAGVGNEQFF
CDR3nt: TGTGCCATCATGGCGGGAGTAGGCAATGAGCAGTTCTTC

v_gene: TRBV5-1
j_gene: TRBJ2-7
abundance: -
d_gene: -
CDR3aa: CASSLGGESSYEQYF
CDR3nt: TGCGCCAGCAGCTTGGGCGGGGAAAGCTCCTACGAGCAGTACTTC

v_gene: TRBV30
j_gene: TRBJ2-7
abundance: -
d_gene: -
CDR3aa: CAWSDTGFGYEQYF
CDR3nt: TGTGCCTGGAGTGACACAGGGTTCGGCTACGAGCAGTACTTC

v_gene: TRBV5-1
j_gene: TRBJ2-1
abundance: -
d_gene: -
CDR3aa: CASSLAGNHEQFF
CDR3nt: TGCGCCAGCAGCTTAGCCGGGAACCATGAGCAGTTCTTC

v_gene: TRBV5-4
j_gene: TRBJ1-1
abundance: -
d_gene: -
CDR3aa: CASSLGGKPNTEAFF
CDR3nt: TGTGCCAGCAGCTTGGGGGGGAAACCGAACACTGAAGCTTTCTTT

v_gene: TRBV30
j_gene: TRBJ1-6
abundance: -
d_gene: TRBD1
CDR3aa: CAWRKDSGGYSYNSPLHF
CDR3nt: TGTGCCTGGAGGAAGGATTCAGGGGGCTACTCCTATAATTCACCCCTCCACTTT

v_gene: TRBV5-1
j_gene: TRBJ1-2
abundance: -
d_gene: TRBD1
CDR3aa: CASSAQGSDGYTF
CDR3nt: TGCGCCAGCAGCGCACAGGGGTCGGATGGCTACACCTTC

v_gene: TRBV5-1
j_gene: TRBJ2-2
abundance: -
d_gene: -
CDR3aa: CASSFPTGELFF
CDR3nt: TGCGCCAGCAGCTTCCCCACCGGGGAGCTGTTTTTT

v_gene: TRBV18
j_gene: TRBJ2-7
abundance: -
d_gene: -
CDR3aa: CASSPPRSEQYF
CDR3nt: TGTGCCAGCTCACCACCCCGGAGTGAGCAGTACTTC

v_gene: TRBV28
j_gene: TRBJ1-1
abundance: -
d_gene: -
CDR3aa: CASSLRQTEAFF
CDR3nt: TGTGCCAGCAGTTTGCGTCAGACCGAAGCTTTCTTT

v_gene: TRBV6-5
j_gene: TRBJ2-7
abundance: -
d_gene: -
CDR3aa: CASSPGTGWKYEQYF
CDR3nt: TGTGCCAGCAGCCCGGGCACAGGGTGGAAGTACGAGCAGTACTTC

v_gene: TRBV2
j_gene: TRBJ2-2
abundance: -
d_gene: TRBD1
CDR3aa: CASKREQGTGELFF
CDR3nt: TGTGCCAGCAAAAGGGAACAGGGGACCGGGGAGCTGTTTTTT

v_gene: TRBV5-1
j_gene: TRBJ2-3
abundance: -
d_gene: TRBD2
CDR3aa: CASSLEALAGVADTQYF
CDR3nt: TGCGCCAGCAGCTTGGAGGCACTAGCGGGAGTAGCAGATACGCAGTATTTT

v_gene: TRBV19
j_gene: TRBJ2-2
abundance: -
d_gene: TRBD1
CDR3aa: CASTIGTGVTGELFF
CDR3nt: TGTGCCAGTACCATCGGGACAGGAGTCACCGGGGAGCTGTTTTTT

v_gene: TRBV6-5
j_gene: TRBJ1-6
abundance: few
d_gene: -
CDR3aa: CASSYSADLRPPLHF
CDR3nt: TGTGCCAGCAGTTACTCGGCCGACCTGAGGCCACCCCTCCACTTT